This TCR beta chain was retrieved from a study of human T cells and chemical hapten exposure. Study outcomes and limitations: Sensitization with DPC brought no change to TCRs above 1 in 1000 in frequency.

The time point here: pre-sensitization, week 0. Treatment defined: therapeutic diphenylcyclopropenone sensitization with weekly scalp DPC. CDR3 size: 13 residues. Deletions cut 3 bases from V and 5 bases from J, with 9 bases between. Per germline, CDR1 SGHTA and CDR2 FQGTGA. TCRdb redid the calling of the RACE reads with MiXCR, one entry per CDR3 protein. The sample records around 60,000 distinct CDR3 sequences, around 6.6% being singletons. A note on this clonotype: Its antigen is not identified.

This sequence originates from a young woman with alopecia areata. Some clones in this sample may be carry-over from other donors' samples. The chain has TRBV7-3 and TRBJ2-3; no reliable D call. The sequenced sample was whole blood, obtained in connection with sensitization to the hapten diphenylcyclopropenone (DPC). The CDR3 nucleotides are TGTGCCAGCAGCTTTGTCACGGGAGATACGCAGTATTTT. Translating gives CASSFVTGDTQYF.